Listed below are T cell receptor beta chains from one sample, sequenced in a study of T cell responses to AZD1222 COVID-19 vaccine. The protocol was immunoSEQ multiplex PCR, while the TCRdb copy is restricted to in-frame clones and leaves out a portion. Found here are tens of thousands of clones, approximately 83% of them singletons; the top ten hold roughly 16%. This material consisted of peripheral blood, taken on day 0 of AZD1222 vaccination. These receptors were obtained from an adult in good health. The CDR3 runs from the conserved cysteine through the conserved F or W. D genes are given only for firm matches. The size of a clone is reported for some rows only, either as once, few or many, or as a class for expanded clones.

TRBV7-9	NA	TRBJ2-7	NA	TGTGCCAGCAGCTTAGATACCAGAACCTACGAGCAGTACTTC	CASSLDTRTYEQYF
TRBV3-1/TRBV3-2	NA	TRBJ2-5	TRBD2	TGTGCCAGCAGCCGCCTCTCGAGCGGGGGCGGAGAGACCCAGTACTTC	CASSRLSSGGGETQYF
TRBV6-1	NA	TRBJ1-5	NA	TGTGCCAGCAGTGAAAGGCAGCCCCAGCATTTT	CASSERQPQHF
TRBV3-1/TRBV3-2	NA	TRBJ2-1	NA	TGTGCCAGCAGCCAATACGTCAGCTCCTACAATGAGCAGTTCTTC	CASSQYVSSYNEQFF
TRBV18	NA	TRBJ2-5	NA	TGTGCCAGCTCACCAGTCGGGCGAGGGTCCCAAGAGACCCAGTACTTC	CASSPVGRGSQETQYF
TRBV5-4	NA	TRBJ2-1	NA	TGTGCCAGCAGCTTGGGTACGGGTTACATCAATGAGCAGTTCTTC	CASSLGTGYINEQFF
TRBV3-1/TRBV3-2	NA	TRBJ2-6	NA	TGTGCCAGCAGCCCCAGACCAGCTGGGGCCAACGTCCTGACTTTC	CASSPRPAGANVLTF
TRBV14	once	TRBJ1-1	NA	TGTGCCAGCAGCCAAGGACCCAGAGATAACACTGAAGCTTTCTTT	CASSQGPRDNTEAFF
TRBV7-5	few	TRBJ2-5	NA	TGTGTCAGAAGCTTAGGGGGGGACGGTAAAGAGACCCAGTACTTC	CVRSLGGDGKETQYF
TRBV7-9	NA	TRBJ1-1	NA	TGTGCCAGCAGCTTATTGGGCACTGAAGCTTTCTTT	CASSLLGTEAFF